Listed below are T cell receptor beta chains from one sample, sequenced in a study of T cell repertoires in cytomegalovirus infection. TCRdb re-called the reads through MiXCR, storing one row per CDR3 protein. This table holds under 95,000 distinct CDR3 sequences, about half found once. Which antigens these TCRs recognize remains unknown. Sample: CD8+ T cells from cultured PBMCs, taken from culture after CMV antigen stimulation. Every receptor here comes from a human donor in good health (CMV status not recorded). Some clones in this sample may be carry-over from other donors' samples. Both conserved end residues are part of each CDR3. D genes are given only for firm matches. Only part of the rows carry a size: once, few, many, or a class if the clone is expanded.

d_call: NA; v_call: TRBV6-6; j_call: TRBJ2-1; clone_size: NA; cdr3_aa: CASSDGEFNEQFF; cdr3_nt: TGTGCCAGTAGCGATGGTGAATTCAATGAGCAGTTCTTC
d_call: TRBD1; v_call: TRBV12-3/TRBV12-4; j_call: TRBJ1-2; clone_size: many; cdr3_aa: CASRTGGLYGYTF; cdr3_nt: TGTGCCAGCAGAACAGGGGGTTTGTATGGCTACACCTTC
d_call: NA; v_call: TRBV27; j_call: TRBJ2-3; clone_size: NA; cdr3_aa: CASSLPTDTQYF; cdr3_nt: TGTGCCAGCAGTTTACCCACAGATACGCAGTATTTT
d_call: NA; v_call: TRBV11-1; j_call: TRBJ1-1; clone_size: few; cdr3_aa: CASSRGFNEAFF; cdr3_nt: TGTGCCAGCAGCCGGGGGTTCAACGAAGCTTTCTTT
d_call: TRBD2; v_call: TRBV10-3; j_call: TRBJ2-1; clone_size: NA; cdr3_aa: CAISDPGLPYNEQFF; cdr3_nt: TGTGCCATCAGCGACCCGGGACTACCATACAATGAGCAGTTCTTC
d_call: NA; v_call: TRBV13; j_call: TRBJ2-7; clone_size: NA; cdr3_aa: CASSLWSEAYEQYF; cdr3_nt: TGTGCCAGCAGCCTGTGGAGCGAGGCCTACGAGCAGTACTTC
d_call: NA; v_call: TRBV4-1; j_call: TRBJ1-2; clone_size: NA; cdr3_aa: CASSQTTGDNYGYTF; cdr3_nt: TGCGCCAGCAGCCAAACGACAGGCGATAACTATGGCTACACCTTC
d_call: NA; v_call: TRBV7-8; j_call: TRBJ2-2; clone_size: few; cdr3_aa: CASSLARGRELFF; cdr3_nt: TGTGCCAGCAGCTTAGCAAGGGGTCGGGAGCTGTTTTTT
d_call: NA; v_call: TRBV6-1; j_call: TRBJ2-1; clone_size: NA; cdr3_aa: CASALGGGEQFF; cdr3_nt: TGTGCCAGCGCTCTTGGAGGCGGTGAGCAGTTCTTC
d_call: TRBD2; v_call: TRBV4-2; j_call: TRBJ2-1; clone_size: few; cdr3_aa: CASSQETSGTYNEQFF; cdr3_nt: TGTGCCAGCAGCCAAGAAACTAGCGGTACCTACAATGAGCAGTTCTTC
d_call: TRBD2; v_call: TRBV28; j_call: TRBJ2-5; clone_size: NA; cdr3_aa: CASSSPSLAAENHGETQYF; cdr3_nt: TGTGCCAGCAGTTCACCATCCCTAGCGGCCGAAAACCATGGGGAGACCCAGTACTTC
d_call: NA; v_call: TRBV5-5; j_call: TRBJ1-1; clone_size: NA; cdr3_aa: CASSLAAAEAFF; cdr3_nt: TGTGCCAGCAGCTTGGCGGCAGCTGAAGCTTTCTTT
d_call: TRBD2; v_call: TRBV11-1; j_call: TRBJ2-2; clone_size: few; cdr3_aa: CASSHGTPRGGTGELFF; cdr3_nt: TGTGCCAGCAGCCACGGGACTCCCCGCGGGGGCACCGGGGAGCTGTTTTTT
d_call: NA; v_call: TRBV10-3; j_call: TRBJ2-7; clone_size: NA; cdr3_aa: CAIANTDNYEQYF; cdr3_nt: TGTGCCATCGCTAATACAGATAACTACGAGCAGTACTTC
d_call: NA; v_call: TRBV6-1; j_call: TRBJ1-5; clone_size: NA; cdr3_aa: CASSPPSGDLYWENQPQHF; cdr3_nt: TGTGCCAGCAGTCCCCCGTCAGGGGACCTTTATTGGGAAAATCAGCCCCAGCATTTT
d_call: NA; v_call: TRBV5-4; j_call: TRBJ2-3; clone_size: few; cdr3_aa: CASSLADTQYF; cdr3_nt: TGTGCCAGCAGCTTGGCTGATACGCAGTATTTT
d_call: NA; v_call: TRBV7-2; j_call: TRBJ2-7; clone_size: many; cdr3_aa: CASSPRAGQTYEQYF; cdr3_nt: TGTGCCAGCAGCCCCAGGGCCGGTCAGACCTACGAGCAGTACTTC
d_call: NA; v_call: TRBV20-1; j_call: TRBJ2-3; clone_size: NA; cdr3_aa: CSASGGAKDTQYF; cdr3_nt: TGCAGTGCTAGCGGGGGCGCAAAAGATACGCAGTATTTT
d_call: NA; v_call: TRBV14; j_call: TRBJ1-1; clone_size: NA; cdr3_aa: CASTGDMNTEAFF; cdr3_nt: TGTGCCAGCACAGGGGACATGAACACTGAAGCTTTCTTT
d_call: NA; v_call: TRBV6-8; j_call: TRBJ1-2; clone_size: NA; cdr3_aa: CASSYSEGMLGYTF; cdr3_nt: TGTGCCAGCAGTTACTCAGAAGGGATGTTAGGCTACACCTTC
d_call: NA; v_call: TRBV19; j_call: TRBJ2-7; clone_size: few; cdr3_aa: CASSKWDVSYEQYF; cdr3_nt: TGTGCCAGTAGTAAATGGGATGTTTCCTACGAGCAGTACTTC
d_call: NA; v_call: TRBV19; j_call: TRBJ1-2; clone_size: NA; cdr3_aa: CASSGVGYGYTF; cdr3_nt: TGTGCCAGTAGTGGGGTGGGCTATGGCTACACCTTC
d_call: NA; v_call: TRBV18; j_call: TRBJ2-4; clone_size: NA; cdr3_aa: CASSPPASLAKNIQYF; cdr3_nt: TGTGCCAGCTCACCACCGGCCAGCCTAGCCAAAAACATTCAGTACTTC
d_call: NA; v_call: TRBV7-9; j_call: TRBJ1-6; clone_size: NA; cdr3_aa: CASSLNSPLHF; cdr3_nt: TGTGCCAGCAGCCTTAATTCACCCCTCCACTTT
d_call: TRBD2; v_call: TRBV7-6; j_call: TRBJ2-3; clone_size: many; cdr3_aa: CASSLEASGGTDTQYF; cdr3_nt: TGTGCCAGCAGCTTAGAAGCTAGCGGGGGAACAGATACGCAGTATTTT
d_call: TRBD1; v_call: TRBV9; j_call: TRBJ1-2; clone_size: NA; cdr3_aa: CASSATTGGKDGYTF; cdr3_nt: TGTGCCAGCAGCGCTACGACAGGGGGAAAGGATGGCTACACCTTC
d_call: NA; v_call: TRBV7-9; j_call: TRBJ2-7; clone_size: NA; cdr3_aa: CASRSSGGITYEQYF; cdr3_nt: TGTGCCAGCAGATCGAGTGGAGGGATTACCTACGAGCAGTACTTC
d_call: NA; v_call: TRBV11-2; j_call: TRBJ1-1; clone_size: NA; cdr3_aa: CASSSEVQGNTEAFF; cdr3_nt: TGTGCCAGCAGCTCGGAAGTACAGGGGAACACTGAAGCTTTCTTT
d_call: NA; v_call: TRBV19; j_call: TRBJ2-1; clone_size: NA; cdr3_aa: CASSPAPYNEQFF; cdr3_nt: TGTGCCAGTAGTCCAGCCCCCTACAATGAGCAGTTCTTC
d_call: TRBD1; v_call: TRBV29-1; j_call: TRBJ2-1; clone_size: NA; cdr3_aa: CSVEGGQGASYNEQFF; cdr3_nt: TGCAGCGTTGAAGGAGGACAGGGGGCTTCCTACAATGAGCAGTTCTTC
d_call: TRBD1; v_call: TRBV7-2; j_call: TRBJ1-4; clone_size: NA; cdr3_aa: CASSLAWTGGEKLFF; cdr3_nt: TGTGCCAGCAGCTTAGCTTGGACAGGGGGAGAAAAACTGTTTTTT
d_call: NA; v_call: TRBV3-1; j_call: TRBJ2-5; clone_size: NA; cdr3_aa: CASSQVAEGSSGTQYF; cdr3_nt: TGTGCCAGCAGCCAAGTTGCGGAGGGGTCTTCGGGGACCCAGTACTTC
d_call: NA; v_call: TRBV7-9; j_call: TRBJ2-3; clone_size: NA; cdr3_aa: CASSPRPWGPPDTQYF; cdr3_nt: TGTGCCAGCAGCCCCCGGCCTTGGGGTCCCCCAGATACGCAGTATTTT
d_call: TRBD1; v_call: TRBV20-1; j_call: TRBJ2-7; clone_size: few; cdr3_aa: CSARDQQGATYEQYF; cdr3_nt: TGCAGTGCTAGAGATCAGCAGGGGGCAACCTACGAGCAGTACTTC
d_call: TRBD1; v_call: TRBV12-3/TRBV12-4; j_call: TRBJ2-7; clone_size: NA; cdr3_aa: CASSLWTGGDEQYF; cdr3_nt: TGTGCCAGCAGTTTATGGACAGGGGGCGACGAGCAGTACTTC
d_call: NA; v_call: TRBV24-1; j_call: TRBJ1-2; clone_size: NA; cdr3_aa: CATSDSQEGYTF; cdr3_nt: TGTGCCACCAGTGACTCACAGGAGGGCTACACCTTC
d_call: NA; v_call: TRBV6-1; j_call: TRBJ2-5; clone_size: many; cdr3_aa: CASSAQRQSMTQYF; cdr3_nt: TGTGCCAGCAGTGCCCAGAGACAATCCATGACCCAGTACTTC
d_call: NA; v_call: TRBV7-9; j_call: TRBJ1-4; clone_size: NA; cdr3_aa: CASSDQLNEKLFF; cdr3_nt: TGTGCCAGCAGCGACCAGCTTAATGAAAAACTGTTTTTT
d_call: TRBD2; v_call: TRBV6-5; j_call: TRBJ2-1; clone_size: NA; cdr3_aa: CASSPTSDTYNEQFF; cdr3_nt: TGTGCCAGCAGCCCGACTAGCGATACCTACAATGAGCAGTTCTTC
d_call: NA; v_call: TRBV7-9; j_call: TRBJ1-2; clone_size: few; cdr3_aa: CASSPGGAPGGYTF; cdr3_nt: TGTGCCAGCAGCCCCGGAGGGGCTCCCGGTGGCTACACCTTC
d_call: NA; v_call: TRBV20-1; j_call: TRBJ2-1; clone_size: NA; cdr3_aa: CSASEEIGIWEQFF; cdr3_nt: TGCAGTGCTAGCGAAGAGATCGGGATTTGGGAGCAGTTCTTC
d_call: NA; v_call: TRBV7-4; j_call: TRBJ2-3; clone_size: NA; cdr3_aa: CASSSPGADTQYF; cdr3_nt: TGTGCCAGCAGCTCCCCCGGGGCAGATACGCAGTATTTT
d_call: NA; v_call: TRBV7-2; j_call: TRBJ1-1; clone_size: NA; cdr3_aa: CASSLRSYEAFF; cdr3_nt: TGTGCCAGCAGCCTCCGGAGCTATGAAGCTTTCTTT
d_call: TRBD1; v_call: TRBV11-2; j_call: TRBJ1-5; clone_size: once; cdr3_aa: CASSLRGQGNQPQHF; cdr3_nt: TGTGCCAGCAGCTTAAGGGGACAGGGCAATCAGCCCCAGCATTTT
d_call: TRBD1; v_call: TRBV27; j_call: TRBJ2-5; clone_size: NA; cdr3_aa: CASSTTGTVWETQYF; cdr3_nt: TGTGCCAGCAGTACAACCGGGACAGTGTGGGAGACCCAGTACTTC
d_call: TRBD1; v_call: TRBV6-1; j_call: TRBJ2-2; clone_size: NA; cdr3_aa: CASSSQGDTGELFF; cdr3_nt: TGTGCCAGCAGTTCACAGGGGGACACCGGGGAGCTGTTTTTT